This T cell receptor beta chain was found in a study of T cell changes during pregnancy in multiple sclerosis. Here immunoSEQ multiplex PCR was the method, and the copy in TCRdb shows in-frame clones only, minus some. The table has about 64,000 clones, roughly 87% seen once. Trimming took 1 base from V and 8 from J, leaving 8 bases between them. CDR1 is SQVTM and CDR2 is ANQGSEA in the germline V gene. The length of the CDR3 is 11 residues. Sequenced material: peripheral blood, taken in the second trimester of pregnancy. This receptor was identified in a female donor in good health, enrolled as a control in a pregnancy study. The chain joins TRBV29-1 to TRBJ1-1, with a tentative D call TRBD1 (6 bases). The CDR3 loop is CSVEVGGEAFF. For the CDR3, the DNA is TGCAGCGTTGAAGTAGGGGGAGAAGCTTTCTTT.